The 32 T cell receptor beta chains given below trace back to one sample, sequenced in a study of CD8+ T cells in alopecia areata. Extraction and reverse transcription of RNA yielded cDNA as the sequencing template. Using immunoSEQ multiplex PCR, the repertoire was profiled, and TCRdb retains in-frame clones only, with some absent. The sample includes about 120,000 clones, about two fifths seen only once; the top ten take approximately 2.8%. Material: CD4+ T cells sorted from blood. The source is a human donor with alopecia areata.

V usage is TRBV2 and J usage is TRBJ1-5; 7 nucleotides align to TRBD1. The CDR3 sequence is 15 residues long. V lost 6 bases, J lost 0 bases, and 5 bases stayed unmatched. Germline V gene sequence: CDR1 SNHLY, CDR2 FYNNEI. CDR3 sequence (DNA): TGTGCCAGCAGAGCCGGGACAGTTAGCAATCAGCCCCAGCATTTT. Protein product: CASRAGTVSNQPQHF.

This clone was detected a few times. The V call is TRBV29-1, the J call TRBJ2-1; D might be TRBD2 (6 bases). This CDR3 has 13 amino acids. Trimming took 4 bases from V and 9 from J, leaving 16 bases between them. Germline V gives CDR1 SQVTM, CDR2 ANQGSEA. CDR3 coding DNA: TGCAGCGTTGCCCGCACGGAGGGGCCTGAGCAGTTCTTC. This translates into CSVARTEGPEQFF.

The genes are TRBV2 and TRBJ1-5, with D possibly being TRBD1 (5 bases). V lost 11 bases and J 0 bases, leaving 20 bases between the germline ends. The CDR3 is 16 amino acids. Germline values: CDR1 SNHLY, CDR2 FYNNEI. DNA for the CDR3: TGTGCCGTCGAGGACGGGCTGGGGGGTAGCAATCAGCCCCAGCATTTT. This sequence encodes CAVEDGLGGSNQPQHF.

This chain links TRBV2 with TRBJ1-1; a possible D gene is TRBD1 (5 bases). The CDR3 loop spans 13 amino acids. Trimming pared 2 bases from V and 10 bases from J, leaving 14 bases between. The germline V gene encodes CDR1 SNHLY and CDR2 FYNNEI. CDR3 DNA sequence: TGTGCCAGCAGTGAACGGGCTCAGGGCACAGCTTTCTTT. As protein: CASSERAQGTAFF.

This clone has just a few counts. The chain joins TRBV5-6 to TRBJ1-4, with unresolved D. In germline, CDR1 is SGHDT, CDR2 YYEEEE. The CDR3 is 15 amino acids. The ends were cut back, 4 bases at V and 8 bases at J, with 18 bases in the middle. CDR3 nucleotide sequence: TGTGCCAGCAGCCTCCTTTCTTGGTCCTCCGAAAAACTGTTTTTT. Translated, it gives CASSLLSWSSEKLFF.

This CDR3 is CASSEFPTRHEQYF. For the CDR3, the DNA is TGTGCCAGCAGTGAATTCCCCACTCGGCACGAGCAGTACTTC. V and J are TRBV25-1 and TRBJ2-7; D gene uncertain. V dropped 1 base and J dropped 5 bases, with 12 bases sitting between them. Germline values: CDR1 MGHDK, CDR2 SYGVNS. The CDR3 has 14 amino acids.

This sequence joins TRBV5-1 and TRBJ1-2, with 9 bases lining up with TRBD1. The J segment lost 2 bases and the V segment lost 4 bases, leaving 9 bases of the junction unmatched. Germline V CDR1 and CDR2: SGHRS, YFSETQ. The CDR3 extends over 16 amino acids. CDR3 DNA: TGCGCCAGCAGCCGGGAGGGACAGGGATACAACTATGGCTACACCTTC. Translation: CASSREGQGYNYGYTF.

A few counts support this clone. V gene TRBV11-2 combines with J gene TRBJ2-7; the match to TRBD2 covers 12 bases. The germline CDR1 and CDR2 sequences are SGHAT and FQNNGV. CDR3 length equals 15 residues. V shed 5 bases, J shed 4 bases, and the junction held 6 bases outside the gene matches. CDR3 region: CASSPSGGAGYEQYF. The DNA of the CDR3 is TGTGCCAGCAGCCCTAGCGGGGGGGCCGGGTACGAGCAGTACTTC.

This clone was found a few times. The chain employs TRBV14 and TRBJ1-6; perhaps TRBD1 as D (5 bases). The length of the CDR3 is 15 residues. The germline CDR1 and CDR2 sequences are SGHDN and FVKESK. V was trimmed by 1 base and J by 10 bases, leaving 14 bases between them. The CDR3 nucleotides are TGTGCCAGCAGCCAAGTCGGCTCAGGGAGGTCACCCCTCCACTTT. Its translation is CASSQVGSGRSPLHF.

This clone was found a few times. CDR3 sequence reads: CSVIGPGANVLTF. As DNA, the CDR3 is TGCAGCGTCATAGGGCCTGGGGCCAACGTCCTGACTTTC. V is TRBV29-1 and J is TRBJ2-6; D is unclear. V lost 6 bases, J lost 2 bases, and 8 bases lay in between. This CDR3 comprises 13 residues. Germline V gives CDR1 SQVTM, CDR2 ANQGSEA.

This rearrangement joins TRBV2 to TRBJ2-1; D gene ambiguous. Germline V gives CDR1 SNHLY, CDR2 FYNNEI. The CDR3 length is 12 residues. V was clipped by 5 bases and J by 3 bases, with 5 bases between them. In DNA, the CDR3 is TGTGCCAGCAGTCCGGACTACAATGAGCAGTTCTTC. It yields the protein CASSPDYNEQFF.

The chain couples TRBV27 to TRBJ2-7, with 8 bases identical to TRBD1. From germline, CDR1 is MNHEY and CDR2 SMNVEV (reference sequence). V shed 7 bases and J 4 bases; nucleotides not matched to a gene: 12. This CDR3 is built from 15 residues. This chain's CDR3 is CASTSAGGRRYEQYF. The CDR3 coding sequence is TGTGCCAGCACCTCCGCAGGGGGCCGCCGTTACGAGCAGTACTTC.

CDR3 in amino acids: CASSLATVYTEAFF. CDR3 in DNA: TGTGCCAGCAGCTTGGCTACAGTTTACACTGAAGCTTTCTTT. This chain joins TRBV5-6 and TRBJ1-1; no clear D. This CDR3 is 14 amino acids long. From germline, CDR1 is SGHDT and CDR2 YYEEEE. Trimming cost V 0 bases and J 3 bases, with 9 bases left between them.

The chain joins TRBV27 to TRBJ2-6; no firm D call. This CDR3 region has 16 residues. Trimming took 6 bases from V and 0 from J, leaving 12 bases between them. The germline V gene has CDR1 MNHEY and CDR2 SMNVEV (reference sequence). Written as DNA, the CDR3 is TGTGCCAGCAGCTGGGCCGACTCCTCTGGGGCCAACGTCCTGACTTTC. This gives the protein CASSWADSSGANVLTF.

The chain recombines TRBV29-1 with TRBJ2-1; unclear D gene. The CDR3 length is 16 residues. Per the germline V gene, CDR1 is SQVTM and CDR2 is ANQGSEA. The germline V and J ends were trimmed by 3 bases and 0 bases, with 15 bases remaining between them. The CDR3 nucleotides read TGCAGCGTTGAGTTCGTCGAGGAGAGCTCCTACAATGAGCAGTTCTTC. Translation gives CSVEFVEESSYNEQFF.

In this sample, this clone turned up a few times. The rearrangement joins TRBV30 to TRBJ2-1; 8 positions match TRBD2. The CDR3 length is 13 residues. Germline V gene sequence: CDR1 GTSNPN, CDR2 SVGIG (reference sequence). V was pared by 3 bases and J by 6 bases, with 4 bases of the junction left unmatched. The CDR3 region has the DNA TGTGCCTGGAGCCCACTAGCGGCCAATGAGCAGTTCTTC. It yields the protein CAWSPLAANEQFF.

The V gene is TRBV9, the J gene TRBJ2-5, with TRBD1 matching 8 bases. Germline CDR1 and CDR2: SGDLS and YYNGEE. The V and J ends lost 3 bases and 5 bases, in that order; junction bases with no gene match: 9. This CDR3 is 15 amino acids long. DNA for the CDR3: TGTGCCAGCAGCGCAGGACAGGGCGTGGGTGAGACCCAGTACTTC. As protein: CASSAGQGVGETQYF.

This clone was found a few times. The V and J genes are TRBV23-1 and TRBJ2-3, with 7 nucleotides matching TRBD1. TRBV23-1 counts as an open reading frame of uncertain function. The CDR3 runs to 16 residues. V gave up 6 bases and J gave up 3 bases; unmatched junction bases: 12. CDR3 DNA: TGCGCCAGCAGCCTAAGGAGGAACAGGGGTACAGATACGCAGTATTTT. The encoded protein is CASSLRRNRGTDTQYF.

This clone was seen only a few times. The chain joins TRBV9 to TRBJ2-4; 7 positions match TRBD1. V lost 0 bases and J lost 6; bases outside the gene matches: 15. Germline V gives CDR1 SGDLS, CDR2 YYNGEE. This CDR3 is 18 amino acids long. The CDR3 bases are TGTGCCAGCAGCGTAGACGGGACAGCTGTTAATCGGGGAAACATTCAGTACTTC. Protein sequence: CASSVDGTAVNRGNIQYF.

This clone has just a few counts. CDR3 in amino acids: CASSPLDGNTEAFF. Written as DNA, the CDR3 is TGTGCCAGCTCACCACTTGACGGGAACACTGAAGCTTTCTTT. The chain has TRBV18 and TRBJ1-1, with D unclear. Trimming removed 1 base at V and 1 base at J, with 7 bases between. This CDR3 is 14 amino acids long. The germline V gene encodes CDR1 KGHSH and CDR2 LQKENI.

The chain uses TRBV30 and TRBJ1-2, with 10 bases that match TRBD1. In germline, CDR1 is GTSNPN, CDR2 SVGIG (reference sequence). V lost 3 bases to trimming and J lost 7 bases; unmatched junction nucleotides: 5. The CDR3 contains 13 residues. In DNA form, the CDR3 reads TGTGCCTGGAGCAGGGGGACAGGGGTTGGCTACACCTTC. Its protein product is CAWSRGTGVGYTF.

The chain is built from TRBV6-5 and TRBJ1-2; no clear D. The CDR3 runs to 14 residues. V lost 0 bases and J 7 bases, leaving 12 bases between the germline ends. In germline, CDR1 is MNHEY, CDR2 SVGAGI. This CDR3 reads CASSYSTGMGGYTF. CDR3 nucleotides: TGTGCCAGCAGTTACTCGACGGGGATGGGTGGCTACACCTTC.

The CDR3 region has the DNA TGTGCCAGCGTTGGTGCGGGGGAAGGGGACAATGAGCAGTTCTTC. Amino acid sequence: CASVGAGEGDNEQFF. This chain links TRBV6-5 with TRBJ2-1, with TRBD2 identical over 7 bases. The CDR3 covers 15 residues. The V and J ends lost 8 bases and 5 bases, in that order; junction bases with no gene match: 12. Per the germline V gene, CDR1 is MNHEY and CDR2 is SVGAGI.

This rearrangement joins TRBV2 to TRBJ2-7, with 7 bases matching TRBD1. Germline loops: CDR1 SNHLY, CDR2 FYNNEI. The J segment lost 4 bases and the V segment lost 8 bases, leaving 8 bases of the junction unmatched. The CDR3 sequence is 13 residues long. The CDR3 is CASFGTAGYEQYF. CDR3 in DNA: TGTGCCAGCTTCGGGACAGCTGGATACGAGCAGTACTTC.

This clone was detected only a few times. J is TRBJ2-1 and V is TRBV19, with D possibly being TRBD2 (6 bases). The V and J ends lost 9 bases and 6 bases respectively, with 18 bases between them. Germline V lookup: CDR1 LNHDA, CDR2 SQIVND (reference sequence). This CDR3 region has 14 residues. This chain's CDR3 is CASSEGGTLNEQFF. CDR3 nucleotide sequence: TGTGCCAGCTCAGAAGGCGGGACTCTCAATGAGCAGTTCTTC. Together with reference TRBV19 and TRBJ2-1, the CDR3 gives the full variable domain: DGGITQSPKYLFRKEGQNVTLSCEQNLNHDAMYWYRQDPGQGLRLIYYSQIVNDFQKGDIAEGYSVSREKKESFPLTVTSAQKNPTAFYLCASSEGGTLNEQFFGPGTRLTVL.

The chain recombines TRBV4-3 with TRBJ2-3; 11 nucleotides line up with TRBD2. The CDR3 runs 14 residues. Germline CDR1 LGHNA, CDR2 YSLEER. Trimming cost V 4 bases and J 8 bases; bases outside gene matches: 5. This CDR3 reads CASSPSGRSLTQYF. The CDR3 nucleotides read TGCGCCAGCAGCCCTAGCGGGAGGTCTCTTACGCAGTATTTT.

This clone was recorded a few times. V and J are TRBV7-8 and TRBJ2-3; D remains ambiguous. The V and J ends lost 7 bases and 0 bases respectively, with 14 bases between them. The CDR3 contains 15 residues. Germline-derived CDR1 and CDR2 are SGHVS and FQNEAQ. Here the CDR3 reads CASILTPASTDTQYF. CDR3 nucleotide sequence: TGTGCCAGCATCCTGACGCCAGCTAGCACAGATACGCAGTATTTT.

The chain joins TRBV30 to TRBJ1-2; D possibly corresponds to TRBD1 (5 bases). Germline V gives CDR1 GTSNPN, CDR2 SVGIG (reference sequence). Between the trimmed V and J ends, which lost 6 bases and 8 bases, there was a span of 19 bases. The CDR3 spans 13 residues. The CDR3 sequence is CACIIWSWDGYTF. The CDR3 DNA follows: TGTGCCTGTATTATCTGGTCGTGGGACGGCTACACCTTC. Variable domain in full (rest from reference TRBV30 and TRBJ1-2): SQTIHQWPATLVQPVGSPLSLECTVEGTSNPNLYWYRQAAGRGLQLLFYSVGIGQISSEVPQNLSASRPQDRQFILSSKKLLLSDSGFYLCACIIWSWDGYTFGSGTRLTVV.

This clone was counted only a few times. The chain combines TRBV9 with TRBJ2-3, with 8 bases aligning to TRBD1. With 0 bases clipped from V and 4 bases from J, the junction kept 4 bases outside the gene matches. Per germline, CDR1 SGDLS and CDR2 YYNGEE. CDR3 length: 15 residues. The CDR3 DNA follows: TGTGCCAGCAGCGTAGAGCCAGGGGGCCCAGATACGCAGTATTTT. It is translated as CASSVEPGGPDTQYF.

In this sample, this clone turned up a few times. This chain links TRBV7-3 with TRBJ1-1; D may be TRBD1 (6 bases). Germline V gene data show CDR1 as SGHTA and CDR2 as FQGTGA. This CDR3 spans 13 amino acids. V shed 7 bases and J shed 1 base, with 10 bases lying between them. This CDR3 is CASKTDRNTEAFF. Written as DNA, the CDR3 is TGTGCCAGCAAGACGGACAGGAACACTGAAGCTTTCTTT.

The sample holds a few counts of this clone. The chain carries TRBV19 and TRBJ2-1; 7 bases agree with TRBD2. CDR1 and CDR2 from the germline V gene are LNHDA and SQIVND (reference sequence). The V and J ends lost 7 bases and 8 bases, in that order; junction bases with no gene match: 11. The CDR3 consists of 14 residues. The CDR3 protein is CASKPTSRLDEQFF. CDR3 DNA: TGTGCCAGTAAGCCGACTAGCCGCTTGGATGAGCAGTTCTTC.

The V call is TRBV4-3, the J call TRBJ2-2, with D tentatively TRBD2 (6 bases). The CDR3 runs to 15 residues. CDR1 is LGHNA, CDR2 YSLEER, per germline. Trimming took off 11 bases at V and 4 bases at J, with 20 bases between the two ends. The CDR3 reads CASREMSLGTGELFF. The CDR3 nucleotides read TGCGCCTCCCGGGAGATGAGTTTAGGCACCGGGGAGCTGTTTTTT.